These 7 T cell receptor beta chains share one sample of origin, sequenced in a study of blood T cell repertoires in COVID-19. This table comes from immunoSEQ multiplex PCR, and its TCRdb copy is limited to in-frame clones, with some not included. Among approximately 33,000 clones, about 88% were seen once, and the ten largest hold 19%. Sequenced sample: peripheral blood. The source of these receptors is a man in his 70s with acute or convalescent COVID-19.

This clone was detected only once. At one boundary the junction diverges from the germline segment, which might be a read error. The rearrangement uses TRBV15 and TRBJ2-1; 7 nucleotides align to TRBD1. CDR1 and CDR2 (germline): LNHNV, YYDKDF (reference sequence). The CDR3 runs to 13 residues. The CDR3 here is CATSGDRVLEQFF. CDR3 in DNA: TGTGCCACCAGCGGAGACAGGGTGCTTGAGCAGTTCTTC.

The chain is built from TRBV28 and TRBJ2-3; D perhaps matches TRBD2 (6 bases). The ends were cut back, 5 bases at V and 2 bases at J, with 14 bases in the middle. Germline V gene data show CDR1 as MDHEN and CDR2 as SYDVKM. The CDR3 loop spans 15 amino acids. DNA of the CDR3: TGTGCCAGCAGTCCTCCGGGACTCAACACAGATACGCAGTATTTT. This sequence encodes CASSPPGLNTDTQYF.

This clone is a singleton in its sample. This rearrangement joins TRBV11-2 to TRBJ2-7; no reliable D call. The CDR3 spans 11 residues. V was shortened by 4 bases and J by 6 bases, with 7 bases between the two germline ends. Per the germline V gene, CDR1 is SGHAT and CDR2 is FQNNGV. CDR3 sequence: CASSSGPEQYF. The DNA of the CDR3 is TGTGCCAGCAGCTCCGGTCCCGAGCAGTACTTC.

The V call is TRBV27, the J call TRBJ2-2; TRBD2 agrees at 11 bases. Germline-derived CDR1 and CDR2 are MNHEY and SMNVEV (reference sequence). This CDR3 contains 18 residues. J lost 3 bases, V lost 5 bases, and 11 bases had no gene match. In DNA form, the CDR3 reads TGTGCCAGCAGTCCGACTCGGACTAGCGGGCAGGACACCGGGGAGCTGTTTTTT. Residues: CASSPTRTSGQDTGELFF.

The CDR3 loop reads CSVMRDSSYEQYF. CDR3 sequence (DNA): TGCAGCGTTATGCGGGACTCTTCCTACGAGCAGTACTTC. This sequence joins TRBV29-1 and TRBJ2-7; D is possibly TRBD2 (6 bases). The germline gives CDR1 SQVTM, CDR2 ANQGSEA. The length of the CDR3 is 13 residues. Trimming shortened V by 5 bases and J by 1 base, and 12 bases separated the two germline ends.

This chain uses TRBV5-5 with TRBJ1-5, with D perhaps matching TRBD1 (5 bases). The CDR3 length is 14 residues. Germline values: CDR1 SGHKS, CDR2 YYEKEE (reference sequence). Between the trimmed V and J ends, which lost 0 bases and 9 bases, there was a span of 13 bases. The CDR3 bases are TGTGCCAGCAGCTTGGGTAGGGAGGGGAGGCCCCAGCATTTT. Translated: CASSLGREGRPQHF.

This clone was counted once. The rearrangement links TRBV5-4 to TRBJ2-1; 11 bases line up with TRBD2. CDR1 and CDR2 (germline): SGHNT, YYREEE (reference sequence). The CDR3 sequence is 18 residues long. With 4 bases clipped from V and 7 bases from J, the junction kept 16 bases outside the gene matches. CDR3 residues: CASSPAAGIAGGGNEQFF. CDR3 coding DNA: TGTGCCAGCAGCCCAGCCGCGGGTATAGCGGGAGGGGGTAATGAGCAGTTCTTC.